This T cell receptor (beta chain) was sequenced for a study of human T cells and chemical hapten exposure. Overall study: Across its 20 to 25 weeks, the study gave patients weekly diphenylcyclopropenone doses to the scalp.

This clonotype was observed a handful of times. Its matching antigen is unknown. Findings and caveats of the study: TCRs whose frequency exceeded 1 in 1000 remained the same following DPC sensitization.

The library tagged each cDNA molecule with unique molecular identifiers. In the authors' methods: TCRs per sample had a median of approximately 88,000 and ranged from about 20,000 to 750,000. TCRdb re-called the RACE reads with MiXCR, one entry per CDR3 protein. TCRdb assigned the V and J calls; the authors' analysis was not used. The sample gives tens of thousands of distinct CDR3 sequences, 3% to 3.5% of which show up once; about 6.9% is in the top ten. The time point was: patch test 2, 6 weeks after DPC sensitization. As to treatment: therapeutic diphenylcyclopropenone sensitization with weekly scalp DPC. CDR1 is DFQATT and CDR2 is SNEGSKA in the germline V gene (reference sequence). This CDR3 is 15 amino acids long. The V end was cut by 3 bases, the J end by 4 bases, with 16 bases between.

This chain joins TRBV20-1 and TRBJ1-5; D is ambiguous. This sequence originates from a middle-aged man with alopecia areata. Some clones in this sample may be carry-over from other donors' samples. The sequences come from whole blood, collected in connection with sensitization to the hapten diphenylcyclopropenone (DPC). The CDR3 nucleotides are TGCAGTGCTAGGTTTCTGGGAGTCAGGAATCAGCCCCAGCATTTT. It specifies CSARFLGVRNQPQHF.